Following are 9 T cell receptor beta chains from one sample sequenced in a study of T-cell reconstitution after alpha-beta-depleted transplantation in children. A library of TCRbeta sequences, prepared with unique molecular identifiers, was generated. One entry per CDR3 protein, called by TCRdb with MiXCR from the PCR reads. The repertoire holds about a million distinct CDR3 sequences, with about 29% as singletons. The material sequenced was PBMCs, mostly from graft donor cells, taken 360 days after TCRalphabeta/CD19-depleted stem cell transplant. These receptors all come from a boy under two years old who had a stem cell transplant for SCID, so the T cells may come from the graft donor.

There are many counts of this clonotype. This rearrangement joins TRBV7-6 to TRBJ2-5; 7 nucleotides align to TRBD2. From germline, CDR1 is SGHVS and CDR2 FNYEAQ. This CDR3 comprises 19 residues. Trimming took 5 bases from V and 1 from J; bases not matched to a gene: 19. The CDR3 DNA sequence: TGTGCCAGCAGCACTAGCGAGGTCGTGATAGCTGGGACCCAAGAGACCCAGTACTTC. This encodes CASSTSEVVIAGTQETQYF.

The chain uses TRBV15 and TRBJ2-5; D gene ambiguous. Trimming removed 3 bases from V and 5 bases from J, with 7 bases in between. Germline CDR1 is LNHNV and CDR2 is YYDKDF (reference sequence). The CDR3 covers 12 residues. The CDR3 DNA reads as TGTGCCACCAGCAGGAACGGGGAGACCCAGTACTTC. Its translation is CATSRNGETQYF.

In this sample, this clonotype turned up a few times. The chain recombines TRBV20-1 with TRBJ2-1; no reliable D call. CDR1 and CDR2 from the germline V gene are DFQATT and SNEGSKA (reference sequence). Trimming took off 4 bases at V and 1 base at J, with 17 bases between the two ends. This CDR3 contains 16 residues. CDR3 protein: CSATPRLAVSYNEQFF. The CDR3 DNA reads as TGCAGTGCTACCCCCCGCCTGGCGGTTTCCTACAATGAGCAGTTCTTC.

The genes are TRBV28 and TRBJ2-1; D is unresolved. The CDR3 extends over 13 amino acids. Trimming removed 6 bases from V and 3 bases from J, with 9 bases in between. Germline V gene sequence: CDR1 MDHEN, CDR2 SYDVKM. Here the CDR3 DNA reads TGTGCCAGCAGAAAGCTAGGCTACAATGAGCAGTTCTTC. Translated: CASRKLGYNEQFF.

This chain links TRBV4-2 with TRBJ2-7; 9 nucleotides align to TRBD2. The ends lost 4 bases at V and 5 bases at J; junction bases unmatched: 9. The V gene's germline CDR1 is LGHNA and CDR2 YNFKEQ. The CDR3 consists of 15 residues. The CDR3 sequence is CASSLYPSGVNEQYF. The CDR3 DNA follows: TGTGCCAGCAGCCTATACCCTAGCGGGGTAAACGAGCAGTACTTC.

This clonotype has only a few counts. This chain links TRBV9 with TRBJ2-1; D perhaps matches TRBD2 (6 bases). The CDR3 has 15 amino acids. Germline lookup yields CDR1 SGDLS and CDR2 YYNGEE. V lost 0 bases and J lost 9, with 16 bases in between. The CDR3 DNA reads as TGTGCCAGCAGCGTAGGGCAAGCGGGTCGGGGTGAGCAGTTCTTC. It yields the protein CASSVGQAGRGEQFF.

The rearrangement links TRBV15 to TRBJ2-3; D is possibly TRBD2 (5 bases). Trimming removed 0 bases at V and 6 bases at J, with 19 bases between. This CDR3 is 17 amino acids long. CDR1 and CDR2 (germline): LNHNV, YYDKDF (reference sequence). Here the CDR3 reads CATSRDLEIGGRDTQYF. CDR3 nucleotides: TGTGCCACCAGCAGAGATCTCGAAATAGGCGGGCGGGATACGCAGTATTTT. The full variable domain, with the rest looked up from reference TRBV15 and TRBJ2-3, is DAMVIQNPRYQVTQFGKPVTLSCSQTLNHNVMYWYQQKSSQAPKLLFHYYDKDFNNEADTPDNFQSRRPNTSFCFLDIRSPGLGDTAMYLCATSRDLEIGGRDTQYFGPGTRLTVL.

The chain joins TRBV20-1 to TRBJ1-1, with D perhaps matching TRBD1 (5 bases). The CDR3 spans 10 residues. The germline V gene encodes CDR1 DFQATT and CDR2 SNEGSKA (reference sequence). The V gene lost 6 bases and the J gene lost 11 bases, with 13 bases spanning the gap. The CDR3 here is CSAPGGEAFF. For the CDR3, the DNA is TGCAGTGCCCCGGGAGGGGAGGCTTTCTTT.

This sequence joins TRBV5-5 and TRBJ1-1; D is unclear. This CDR3 has 15 amino acids. Germline lookup yields CDR1 SGHKS and CDR2 YYEKEE (reference sequence). V lost 3 bases and J lost 7, with 19 bases in between. The CDR3 spells CASSSQSTVSVEAFF. CDR3 bases: TGTGCCAGCAGCTCCCAAAGCACCGTTAGTGTTGAAGCTTTCTTT.